Each of the 30 T cell receptor beta chains below was sequenced from the same sample in a study of blood T cells in healthy people across ages. Together with a sample-barcoded 5' primer, a J-beta primer mix was included in a second PCR lasting roughly 6 to 12 cycles. TCRdb used MiXCR to reprocess the 5' RACE reads, holding one entry per CDR3 protein. The table includes 500,000 to 600,000 distinct CDR3 sequences, 27% detected once. Sequences were obtained from blood. Receptors were obtained from a woman aged 70-85 years in good health.

This clonotype was found a few times. The V gene is TRBV2, the J gene TRBJ1-1; no definite D call. Germline V gives CDR1 SNHLY, CDR2 FYNNEI. Trimming removed 7 bases from V and 3 bases from J, with 15 bases in between. The CDR3 consists of 14 residues. CDR3 in amino acids: CASISDPLDTEAFF. The CDR3 DNA reads as TGTGCCAGCATCTCGGACCCACTGGACACTGAAGCTTTCTTT. Together with reference TRBV2 and TRBJ1-1, the CDR3 gives the full variable domain: EPEVTQTPSHQVTQMGQEVILRCVPISNHLYFYWYRQILGQKVEFLVSFYNNEISEKSEIFDDQFSVERPDGSNFTLKIRSTKLEDSAMYFCASISDPLDTEAFFGQGTRLTVV.

This clonotype was seen a few times. The V and J genes are TRBV5-1 and TRBJ2-5, with D uncertain. The J call is doubtful: the DNA matches TRBJ2-1 better. Germline V lookup: CDR1 SGHRS, CDR2 YFSETQ. CDR3 length equals 13 residues. In nucleotides, the CDR3 is TGCGCCAGCAGCTTGGTCCCTACAGATGAGCAGTTCTTC. Its translation: CASSLVPTDEQFF.

This clonotype came up a few times. A much larger clone lies one base from this, so it may be a read error. The rearrangement uses TRBV13 and TRBJ2-3, with 9 bases lining up with TRBD2. The CDR3 runs to 16 residues. Germline V gives CDR1 PRHDT, CDR2 FYEKMQ (reference sequence). The CDR3 sequence: CASSHRPGLASDAQYF. The CDR3 nucleotides are TGTGCCAGCAGCCATCGACCGGGACTAGCATCAGATGCGCAGTATTTT.

The chain employs TRBV7-9 and TRBJ1-4, with 10 bases lining up with TRBD1. The germline V gene encodes CDR1 SEHNR and CDR2 FQNEAQ (reference sequence). Unmatched junction bases numbered 9, after V lost 5 bases and J lost 9 bases. The CDR3 spans 15 residues. CDR3 sequence: CASSHPGQGMKKLFF. DNA for the CDR3: TGTGCCAGCAGCCATCCGGGACAGGGGATGAAAAAACTGTTTTTT.

This chain links TRBV9 with TRBJ2-4; 7 nucleotides agree with TRBD2. The germline V gene encodes CDR1 SGDLS and CDR2 YYNGEE. The ends lost 4 bases at V and 0 bases at J; junction bases unmatched: 7. The CDR3 covers 16 residues. Written as DNA, the CDR3 is TGTGCCAGCAGCTCCGGGGAGGGACTAGCCAAAAACATTCAGTACTTC. Translation: CASSSGEGLAKNIQYF.

This clonotype was picked up a small number of times. An end of the junction differs from the germline gene, which may be a read error. The genes are TRBV27 and TRBJ2-5; TRBD1 matches 7 bases. This CDR3 is built from 20 residues. CDR1 is MNHEY and CDR2 is SMNVEV in the germline V gene (reference sequence). The CDR3 here is CTSSFGVRGCCGHPQETQYF. CDR3 in DNA: TGCACCAGCAGTTTCGGAGTCAGGGGGTGCTGTGGGCACCCACAAGAGACCCAGTACTTC.

In its sample, this clonotype was seen a few times. The rearrangement links TRBV4-2 to TRBJ2-1; possible D gene TRBD2, 5 bases. V was cut by 0 bases and J by 5 bases, with 20 bases left in between. Germline CDR1 and CDR2: LGHNA and YNFKEQ. The CDR3 sequence is 18 residues long. CDR3 loop: CASSQDLSRLAPNNEQFF. Written as DNA, the CDR3 is TGTGCCAGCAGCCAAGATTTAAGTCGGCTAGCCCCTAACAATGAGCAGTTCTTC.

V gene TRBV29-1 combines with J gene TRBJ2-5; maybe TRBD1 (6 bases). Germline loops: CDR1 SQVTM, CDR2 ANQGSEA. This CDR3 region has 12 residues. V lost 8 bases, J lost 2 bases, and 12 bases lay in between. The CDR3 region has the DNA TGCAGCATAGGGGGTCTTCAAGAGACCCAGTACTTC. Protein: CSIGGLQETQYF.

This clonotype was seen a handful of times. The chain joins TRBV6-5 to TRBJ2-7; the D gene is possibly TRBD1 (6 bases). The germline V and J ends were trimmed by 8 bases and 5 bases, with 16 bases remaining between them. The CDR3 loop spans 13 amino acids. CDR1 and CDR2 (germline): MNHEY, SVGAGI. CDR3 in amino acids: CASSRDIYNEQYF. Here the CDR3 DNA reads TGTGCCAGCTCCCGGGACATATACAACGAGCAGTACTTC.

V gene TRBV20-1 combines with J gene TRBJ2-5; 8 nucleotides align to TRBD2. The V segment lost 6 bases and the J segment 2 bases; nucleotides outside the gene matches: 17. In germline, CDR1 is DFQATT, CDR2 SNEGSKA (reference sequence). The CDR3 totals 17 residues. CDR3 sequence: CSAHSFGSGGQQETQYF. The CDR3 DNA is TGCAGTGCCCACAGTTTCGGCAGCGGGGGCCAACAAGAGACCCAGTACTTC.

This chain uses TRBV5-1 with TRBJ2-3; TRBD1 agrees at 8 bases. The CDR3 has 18 residues. CDR1 is SGHRS and CDR2 is YFSETQ in the germline V gene. Trimming cost V 4 bases and J 2 bases; bases outside gene matches: 15. The CDR3 reads CASSKGTGGLRNTDTQYF. In nucleotides, the CDR3 is TGCGCCAGCAGCAAGGGGACAGGAGGATTGCGAAACACAGATACGCAGTATTTT.

The rearrangement uses TRBV7-9 and TRBJ2-1; TRBD1 is a possible D gene (5 bases). CDR1 is SEHNR, CDR2 FQNEAQ, per germline (reference sequence). Trimming left V 5 bases short and J 0 bases short, with 11 bases between. This CDR3 has 15 amino acids. This CDR3 is CASSPWGGSYNEQFF. CDR3 in DNA: TGTGCCAGCAGCCCCTGGGGCGGCTCCTACAATGAGCAGTTCTTC. Based on the CDR3 plus reference TRBV7-9 and TRBJ2-1, the full variable domain is DTGVSQNPRHKITKRGQNVTFRCDPISEHNRLYWYRQTLGQGPEFLTYFQNEAQLEKSRLLSDRFSAERPKGSFSTLEIQRTEQGDSAMYLCASSPWGGSYNEQFFGPGTRLTVL.

This clonotype has only a few counts. The chain joins TRBV29-1 to TRBJ2-3, with D unclear. The germline gives CDR1 SQVTM, CDR2 ANQGSEA. The germline V and J ends were trimmed by 1 base and 0 bases, with 2 bases remaining between them. The CDR3 extends over 12 amino acids. The CDR3 sequence is CSVEVSTDTQYF. In DNA, the CDR3 is TGCAGCGTTGAAGTCAGCACAGATACGCAGTATTTT.

This clonotype was picked up many times. CDR3 loop: CASSLDSGGYNEQFF. The DNA of the CDR3 is TGTGCCAGCAGCTTAGATAGCGGGGGCTACAATGAGCAGTTCTTC. This chain uses TRBV11-2 with TRBJ2-1; TRBD2 agrees at 9 bases. Germline loops: CDR1 SGHAT, CDR2 FQNNGV. J was trimmed by 3 bases and V by 0 bases; bases with no gene match: 0. The CDR3 has 15 amino acids.

This clonotype was recorded many times. A junction end diverges from the germline sequence, so it may reflect a read error. V gene TRBV10-3 combines with J gene TRBJ2-5, with D tentatively TRBD1 or TRBD2 (5 bases each). The CDR3 has 12 amino acids. Germline lookup yields CDR1 ENHRY and CDR2 SYGVKD. The CDR3, as DNA: TGTGCCATCAGTGAGCAAGGGGATGGGGAGTTCTTC. It is translated as CAISEQGDGEFF.

This clonotype came up a few times. The chain links TRBV7-9 to TRBJ2-7; D remains unclear. This CDR3 is 12 amino acids long. Germline assignment: CDR1 SEHNR and CDR2 FQNEAQ (reference sequence). Trimming left V 5 bases short and J 3 bases short, with 8 bases between. The CDR3 reads CASSHTGYEQYF. Written as DNA, the CDR3 is TGTGCCAGCAGCCATACGGGCTACGAGCAGTACTTC.

This clonotype showed up just a few times. Mismatch with germline at one junction end may stem from a read error. The chain recombines TRBV25-1 with TRBJ2-7, with D uncertain. Germline loops: CDR1 MGHDK, CDR2 SYGVNS. The CDR3 has 8 amino acids. DNA for the CDR3: TGTACCAGCAGTTCCCCGTACTTC. This encodes CTSSSPYF.

This clonotype appeared a few times. The genes are TRBV7-3 and TRBJ2-6; D is perhaps TRBD1 (6 bases). V gave up 3 bases and J gave up 0 bases, with 9 bases separating them. Germline loops: CDR1 SGHTA, CDR2 FQGTGA. This CDR3 region has 16 residues. CDR3 protein: CASSFQQGSGANVLTF. The CDR3 coding sequence is TGTGCCAGCAGCTTCCAACAGGGCTCTGGGGCCAACGTCCTGACTTTC.

The chain carries TRBV6-5 and TRBJ2-7, with 9 bases that match TRBD1. The CDR3 runs to 18 residues. Germline CDR1 reads MNHEY; CDR2 reads SVGAGI. V lost 0 bases and J lost 3; bases outside the gene matches: 12. The CDR3 protein is CASSYSIPQTGGDYEQYF. For the CDR3, the DNA is TGTGCCAGCAGTTACTCAATTCCACAGACAGGGGGAGACTACGAGCAGTACTTC.

This clonotype has a handful of counts. This chain uses TRBV15 with TRBJ2-1; TRBD1 aligns across 7 bases. The J call may be mistaken, given a closer DNA end match to TRBJ2-5. From germline, CDR1 is LNHNV and CDR2 YYDKDF (reference sequence). CDR3 length equals 14 residues. CDR3 sequence (DNA): TGTGCCACCAGCAGACCTAACAGGGGAGAGACCCAGTACTTC. Protein sequence: CATSRPNRGETQYF.

The chain couples TRBV9 to TRBJ2-1; a weak D match, TRBD1 (6 bases). The V end was cut by 4 bases, the J end by 0 bases, with 20 bases between. CDR1 and CDR2 (germline): SGDLS, YYNGEE. The CDR3 is 18 residues long. CDR3 DNA: TGTGCCAGCAGCCCACGGACAGCCCGACTGAACTCCTACAATGAGCAGTTCTTC. This translates into CASSPRTARLNSYNEQFF. The entire variable domain, with the rest obtained from reference TRBV9 and TRBJ2-1, is as follows: DSGVTQTPKHLITATGQRVTLRCSPRSGDLSVYWYQQSLDQGLQFLIQYYNGEERAKGNILERFSAQQFPDLHSELNLSSLELGDSALYFCASSPRTARLNSYNEQFFGPGTRLTVL.

V usage is TRBV5-1 and J usage is TRBJ2-7; TRBD2 might be the D (5 bases). The CDR3 runs to 14 residues. Trimming left V 0 bases short and J 3 bases short, with 10 bases between. Per germline, CDR1 SGHRS and CDR2 YFSETQ. As DNA, the CDR3 is TGCGCCAGCAGCTTGGAAGGTGAGGGCTACGAGCAGTACTTC. Translated, it gives CASSLEGEGYEQYF.

This chain connects TRBV7-2 to TRBJ2-2; 8 positions match TRBD2. CDR1 SGHTA and CDR2 FQGNSA come from the germline V gene. This CDR3 comprises 17 residues. The V segment lost 3 bases and the J segment 8 bases; nucleotides outside the gene matches: 14. CDR3 coding DNA: TGTGCCAGCAGCTTGCCCGGGACTAGTCTCCGGGTTGGGGAGCTGTTTTTT. It encodes CASSLPGTSLRVGELFF.

This sequence joins TRBV7-2 and TRBJ2-1; no clear D. The CDR3 runs to 14 residues. Trimming shortened V by 3 bases and J by 0 bases, and 6 bases separated the two germline ends. Germline loops: CDR1 SGHTA, CDR2 FQGNSA. CDR3 in DNA: TGTGCCAGCAGCTTCCGTTACTCCTACAATGAGCAGTTCTTC. Translation: CASSFRYSYNEQFF.

This clonotype was seen a few times. This chain uses TRBV4-3 with TRBJ2-6, with unresolved D. The CDR3 has 16 amino acids. CDR1 and CDR2 from the germline V gene are LGHNA and YSLEER. Trimming removed 2 bases from V and 0 bases from J, with 8 bases in between. This CDR3 is CASSQLVSSGANVLTF. The CDR3 DNA is TGCGCCAGCAGCCAATTAGTCAGCTCTGGGGCCAACGTCCTGACTTTC.

This clonotype came up many times. The chain employs TRBV29-1 and TRBJ1-1, with D possibly being TRBD1 (6 bases). V lost 7 bases and J lost 3, with 18 bases in between. Germline CDR1 is SQVTM and CDR2 is ANQGSEA. The CDR3 has 14 residues. Here the CDR3 reads CSAVSGQIYTEAFF. In DNA form, the CDR3 reads TGCAGCGCTGTCTCAGGACAGATATACACTGAAGCTTTCTTT. The entire variable domain, with the rest obtained from reference TRBV29-1 and TRBJ1-1, is as follows: SAVISQKPSRDICQRGTSLTIQCQVDSQVTMMFWYRQQPGQSLTLIATANQGSEATYESGFVIDKFPISRPNLTFSTLTVSNMSPEDSSIYLCSAVSGQIYTEAFFGQGTRLTVV.

This clonotype has more than one count but fewer than ten. CDR3 protein: CASSQPYPRDGEKLFF. The CDR3 region has the DNA TGCGCCAGCAGCCAACCGTATCCCCGGGACGGTGAAAAACTGTTTTTT. V gene TRBV4-3 combines with J gene TRBJ1-4; D is possibly TRBD1 (5 bases). V lost 2 bases and J lost 7, with 17 bases in between. Germline V lookup: CDR1 LGHNA, CDR2 YSLEER. This CDR3 has 16 residues.

V gene TRBV24-1 combines with J gene TRBJ1-1; tentative D call: TRBD1 (5 bases). CDR3 length equals 13 residues. The germline gives CDR1 KGHDR, CDR2 SFDVKD. V lost 5 bases and J 3 bases, leaving 9 bases between the germline ends. CDR3 residues: CATSAGPYTEAFF. As DNA, the CDR3 is TGTGCCACCAGTGCAGGGCCGTACACTGAAGCTTTCTTT.

This clonotype appeared a few times. The chain combines TRBV5-1 with TRBJ1-2; no definite D call. The germline V and J ends were trimmed by 0 bases and 5 bases, with 11 bases remaining between them. The CDR3 is made up of 14 amino acids. The germline V gene has CDR1 SGHRS and CDR2 YFSETQ. CDR3 amino acids: CASSLDSPPYGYTF. CDR3 DNA sequence: TGCGCCAGCAGCTTGGACAGCCCCCCTTATGGCTACACCTTC.

The chain carries TRBV4-3 and TRBJ1-1; D gene ambiguous. There are 14 residues in the CDR3. From germline, CDR1 is LGHNA and CDR2 YSLEER. The V gene lost 4 bases and the J gene lost 7 bases, with 16 bases spanning the gap. The CDR3 spells CASSLMEGGSEAFF. CDR3 nucleotides: TGCGCCAGCAGCCTAATGGAGGGAGGGAGTGAAGCTTTCTTT.